The 23 T cell receptor beta chains in this list originate from one sample, sequenced in a study of T cells in Graves' hyperthyroidism and ophthalmopathy. Using RNA transcripts as the source, TCR beta CDR3 regions were amplified. RT-PCR in the first round (using the HTBI primer set) targeted the TCR CDR3. TCRdb processed the multiplex PCR reads anew with MiXCR; each CDR3 protein has one entry. The table records some 350,000 distinct CDR3 sequences, 15% to 19% of them present only once. The specimen was blood. These receptors were collected from a woman aged 18 to 35 with Graves' hyperthyroidism that later progressed to Graves' ophthalmopathy.

At least ten counts were recorded for this clonotype. The chain combines TRBV7-8 with TRBJ2-1, with 10 bases aligning to TRBD2. Germline assignment: CDR1 SGHVS and CDR2 FQNEAQ. This CDR3 is 14 amino acids long. The J segment lost 7 bases and the V segment lost 4 bases, leaving 4 bases of the junction unmatched. CDR3 in amino acids: CASSSKAGGNEQFF. The CDR3 DNA reads as TGTGCCAGCAGCTCAAAAGCGGGAGGGAATGAGCAGTTCTTC.

The V call is TRBV7-9, the J call TRBJ2-5; 8 nucleotides agree with TRBD2. CDR1 is SEHNR and CDR2 is FQNEAQ in the germline V gene (reference sequence). The CDR3 spans 13 residues. J gave up 6 bases and V 5 bases, and 5 bases lay outside the gene matches. CDR3 coding DNA: TGTGCCAGCAGCCCGGGGGGGGAAAAGACCCAGTACTTC. Translation: CASSPGGEKTQYF.

This clonotype was counted at least ten times. The chain is built from TRBV7-9 and TRBJ2-1; TRBD2 aligns across 7 bases. Germline-derived CDR1 and CDR2 are SEHNR and FQNEAQ (reference sequence). CDR3 length: 17 amino acids. V gave up 0 bases and J gave up 7 bases; unmatched junction bases: 12. CDR3 sequence (DNA): TGTGCCAGCAGCTTAGCTTCTGGCGGGAGTCTTTATAATGAGCAGTTCTTC. It is translated as CASSLASGGSLYNEQFF.

This clonotype was seen at least ten times. The V call is TRBV20-1, the J call TRBJ2-5, with 15 nucleotides matching TRBD2. V was pared by 0 bases and J by 4 bases, with 6 bases of the junction left unmatched. The germline V gene has CDR1 DFQATT and CDR2 SNEGSKA (reference sequence). There are 17 residues in the CDR3. This CDR3 is CSARERKGLAGGETQYF. CDR3 bases: TGCAGTGCTAGAGAACGAAAGGGACTAGCGGGAGGAGAGACCCAGTACTTC.

The table lists this clonotype with many counts. The chain combines TRBV28 with TRBJ2-3; D is unresolved. Germline CDR1 MDHEN, CDR2 SYDVKM. This CDR3 spans 11 amino acids. The V end lost 6 bases, the J end lost 5 bases, and 6 bases lay between the germline ends. In DNA, the CDR3 is TGTGCCAGCAGCTTAGTAGATACGCAGTATTTT. Translating gives CASSLVDTQYF.

This clonotype was detected ten times or more. The chain links TRBV12-3 or TRBV12-4 to TRBJ2-1; D gene unclear. With 3 bases removed from V and 7 bases from J, the gap between germline ends came to 25 bases. The CDR3 spans 18 residues. CDR3 amino acids: CASSFRPWSESLVNEQFF. The CDR3 DNA sequence: TGTGCCAGCAGTTTCCGACCTTGGAGCGAGTCTCTAGTGAATGAGCAGTTCTTC.

This clonotype was seen at least ten times. The chain uses TRBV28 and TRBJ2-2; no firm D call. V was shortened by 0 bases and J by 6 bases, with 11 bases between the two germline ends. CDR3 length: 15 residues. CDR1 and CDR2 (germline): MDHEN, SYDVKM. CDR3: CASSLWIGEPGELFF. For the CDR3, the DNA is TGTGCCAGCAGTTTATGGATAGGCGAACCCGGGGAGCTGTTTTTT.

This clonotype was observed a handful of times. V gene TRBV7-8 combines with J gene TRBJ1-6; 9 nucleotides align to TRBD1. With 5 bases clipped from V and 4 bases from J, the junction kept 6 bases outside the gene matches. The germline V gene has CDR1 SGHVS and CDR2 FQNEAQ. The CDR3 is 16 amino acids. The CDR3 is CASSGDRAHYNSPLHF. In nucleotides, the CDR3 is TGTGCCAGCAGCGGGGACAGGGCTCATTATAATTCACCCCTCCACTTT.

This clonotype was detected many times. The rearrangement links TRBV28 to TRBJ1-2, with 8 nucleotides matching TRBD1. Per the germline V gene, CDR1 is MDHEN and CDR2 is SYDVKM. The CDR3 covers 15 residues. J was trimmed by 2 bases and V by 8 bases; bases with no gene match: 10. CDR3 region: CASRSPRTGNYGYTF. The CDR3 nucleotides are TGTGCCAGCCGCAGTCCCAGGACAGGGAACTATGGCTACACCTTC.

The V call is TRBV7-2, the J call TRBJ2-3; TRBD2 aligns across 7 bases. CDR3 length: 16 amino acids. Trimming removed 5 bases from V and 2 bases from J; junction bases left unmatched: 10. Germline values: CDR1 SGHTA, CDR2 FQGNSA. This chain's CDR3 is CASSPRASGPTDTQYF. The CDR3 DNA is TGTGCCAGCAGCCCTAGGGCTAGCGGTCCCACAGATACGCAGTATTTT.

This clonotype has at least ten counts. CDR3 sequence (DNA): TGTGCCAGCAGAGTGGGACAGGTTAGGGACGAGCAGTACTTC. Amino acids: CASRVGQVRDEQYF. The chain has TRBV28 and TRBJ2-7, with TRBD1 matching 8 bases. The germline gives CDR1 MDHEN, CDR2 SYDVKM. The ends lost 6 bases at V and 5 bases at J; junction bases unmatched: 9. The CDR3 length is 14 residues. The variable domain in full, completed from reference TRBV28 and TRBJ2-7, reads DVKVTQSSRYLVKRTGEKVFLECVQDMDHENMFWYRQDPGLGLRLIYFSYDVKMKEKGDIPEGYSVSREKKERFSLILESASTNQTSMYLCASRVGQVRDEQYFGPGTRLTVT.

The chain uses TRBV29-1 and TRBJ2-1; TRBD1 agrees at 8 bases. CDR3 length: 16 residues. Germline lookup yields CDR1 SQVTM and CDR2 ANQGSEA. V lost 6 bases, J lost 4 bases, and 14 bases stayed unmatched. CDR3 amino acids: CSVAGGGYSYYNEQFF. For the CDR3, the DNA is TGCAGCGTAGCAGGGGGCGGCTATTCGTATTACAATGAGCAGTTCTTC.

This clonotype has a handful of counts. The chain carries TRBV6-4 and TRBJ2-2; no reliable D call. The CDR3 has 15 amino acids. The germline gives CDR1 MRHNA, CDR2 SNTAGT. V was cut by 6 bases and J by 1 base, with 12 bases left in between. The CDR3 DNA sequence: TGTGCCAGCAGCGTTGACTGGGGGAACACCGGGGAGCTGTTTTTT. Protein product: CASSVDWGNTGELFF.

This clonotype has a count of ten or more. V is TRBV3-1 and J is TRBJ1-1; no firm D call. Germline V CDR1 and CDR2: LGHDT, YNNKEL (reference sequence). V lost 3 bases, J lost 8 bases, and 13 bases lay in between. This CDR3 spans 13 amino acids. CDR3: CASSQYGVLEAFF. The DNA for the CDR3 is TGTGCCAGCAGCCAGTATGGAGTCCTGGAAGCTTTCTTT.

The chain recombines TRBV27 with TRBJ2-3, with unresolved D. CDR3 length: 15 residues. The germline V gene encodes CDR1 MNHEY and CDR2 SMNVEV (reference sequence). V lost 6 bases to trimming and J lost 2 bases, with 15 bases between them. The CDR3 DNA follows: TGTGCCAGCAGAACCCGGAACCTAAACACAGATACGCAGTATTTT. This codes for CASRTRNLNTDTQYF.

This clonotype occurred many times. The rearrangement joins TRBV3-1 to TRBJ2-1, with 7 bases that match TRBD2. From germline, CDR1 is LGHDT and CDR2 YNNKEL (reference sequence). The ends lost 4 bases at V and 8 bases at J; junction bases unmatched: 8. The CDR3 contains 14 residues. This CDR3 is CASSPRELGYEQFF. DNA of the CDR3: TGTGCCAGCAGCCCGCGGGAGCTGGGCTATGAGCAGTTCTTC.

This clonotype was counted many times. V is TRBV28 and J is TRBJ2-3, with 8 bases fitting TRBD1. CDR1 MDHEN and CDR2 SYDVKM come from the germline V gene. CDR3 length: 14 residues. The trim removed 6 bases at V and 4 bases at J, leaving 6 bases unmatched. The CDR3 sequence is CASSPDRVADTQYF. CDR3 coding DNA: TGTGCCAGCAGCCCGGACAGGGTGGCAGATACGCAGTATTTT.

The gene calls are TRBV18 and TRBJ2-5; no definite D call. Germline lookup yields CDR1 KGHSH and CDR2 LQKENI. This CDR3 comprises 14 residues. V was cut by 2 bases and J by 5 bases, with 12 bases left in between. The CDR3 DNA follows: TGTGCCAGCTCACCAGCGGTACTATGGGAGACCCAGTACTTC. Protein: CASSPAVLWETQYF.

This clonotype was counted many times. The chain carries TRBV12-3 or TRBV12-4 and TRBJ2-3, with 10 bases that match TRBD2. The CDR3 runs to 15 residues. The ends lost 7 bases at V and 6 bases at J; junction bases unmatched: 10. The CDR3 protein is CASTQSGRVRDTQYF. In nucleotides, the CDR3 is TGTGCCAGCACCCAAAGCGGGAGGGTGAGGGATACGCAGTATTTT.

This clonotype was detected many times. The J gene is TRBJ1-2, the V gene TRBV6-5, with D possibly TRBD1 on 5 matching bases. The CDR3 is made up of 14 amino acids. Looked up from germline, CDR1 is MNHEY and CDR2 is SVGAGI. The V end lost 2 bases, the J end lost 8 bases, and 15 bases lay between the germline ends. The CDR3 is CASSYRAEGHGYTF. The CDR3 bases are TGTGCCAGCAGTTACAGGGCAGAGGGGCACGGCTACACCTTC.

This clonotype was recorded many times. The chain recombines TRBV9 with TRBJ1-1; possibly TRBD1 for D (5 bases). The V and J ends lost 0 bases and 4 bases respectively, with 13 bases between them. Germline V lookup: CDR1 SGDLS, CDR2 YYNGEE. The CDR3 is made up of 15 amino acids. CDR3 nucleotide sequence: TGTGCCAGCAGCGTAGGGAGCGGGACCGGCACTGAAGCTTTCTTT. Translation gives CASSVGSGTGTEAFF.

This clonotype has just a few counts. The V call is TRBV4-1, the J call TRBJ2-3; D is tentatively TRBD1 or TRBD2 (5 bases each). The CDR3 consists of 15 residues. V lost 2 bases to trimming and J lost 1 base, with 10 bases between them. CDR1 is MGHRA and CDR2 is YSYEKL in the germline V gene. CDR3 region: CASSQFGTGTDTQYF. CDR3 DNA: TGCGCCAGCAGCCAATTCGGGACGGGCACAGATACGCAGTATTTT.

Many counts were recorded for this clonotype. The gene calls are TRBV7-9 and TRBJ2-5; D may be TRBD1 (5 bases). The CDR3 has 11 amino acids. The ends were cut back, 2 bases at V and 11 bases at J, with 9 bases in the middle. The germline CDR1 and CDR2 sequences are SEHNR and FQNEAQ (reference sequence). CDR3 in DNA: TGTGCCAGCAGCTTATCAGGGATTCAGTACTTC. It encodes CASSLSGIQYF. The entire variable domain, with the rest obtained from reference TRBV7-9 and TRBJ2-5, is as follows: DTGVSQNPRHKITKRGQNVTFRCDPISEHNRLYWYRQTLGQGPEFLTYFQNEAQLEKSRLLSDRFSAERPKGSFSTLEIQRTEQGDSAMYLCASSLSGIQYFGPGTRLLVL.